This TCR beta chain was identified during a study of neurological immune-mediated disorders (dated by TCRdb to between 2018 and 2021). As for the study more broadly: Among the 34 multiple sclerosis patients, relapsing-remitting MS accounted for some 30 and secondary progressive MS accounted for 3. The roughly 110 TCR-beta libraries included longitudinal samples, technical triplicates and paired sorted CD4+ and CD8+ T-cell subsets alongside PBMC samples. Peripheral blood TCR-beta repertoires from HTLV-I-associated myelopathy (HAM/TSP) patients, multiple sclerosis patients and healthy controls were compared by UMI-based sequencing. Of the approximately 66 subjects in the cohort, about 14 were HAM/TSP patients, around 34 were multiple sclerosis patients, and about 20 were healthy controls.

To synthesize cDNA, template-switch 5'RACE was performed with a primer carrying a 10-nucleotide random unique molecular identifier so that each TCR transcript was tagged. Every sequencing run yielded over 180 million TCR-beta sequences covering 15-18 subjects. The RNeasy kit was used for extraction of total RNA. The KAPA Real-time Library Amplification kit was used to amplify TCR-beta VDJ regions with primers targeting the TCR constant region and the 5'RACE anchor. Sample indexes and Illumina adaptors were added in a first PCR, after which library yield was increased in a second PCR. The roughly 650 bp TCR product was size-selected on a 2% E-gel SizeSelection system after Ampure bead purification. Before pooling, library quality was assessed on a Bioanalyzer, concentration was determined with Qubit, and library quantification was performed with the Kapa Library Quantification kit. An Illumina HiSeq 2500 sequenced the libraries paired-end 2 x 150 bp. To increase sequence diversity, about 25-30% phiX was spiked into each library pool. Regarding the original processing steps: Quality-filtered reads were processed with the UMI-based MiGEC pipeline, and over 85% of raw TCR sequences were removed by the MiGEC pipeline during error correction. IMGT germline references were used for alignment of VDJ genes, and clonotypes were defined by a unique CDR3 amino acid sequence together with V-J genes. VDJtools evaluated clonal expansion, Shannon diversity and CDR3 relatedness (CalcPairwiseDistances, ClusterSamples); CLCbio workbench built phylogenetic trees. A clone was classed as expanded if it had 8 or more unique UMIs, a cutoff based on coefficient-of-variation modelling across technical triplicates. The public reads were reprocessed in TCRdb via fastp at Q25 and MiXCR, keeping in-frame beta chains. All rows with the same CDR3 protein become a single entry with the most common DNA and genes. TCRdb's processing, not the study's, gives the V and J calls here. Counted in this sample were tens of thousands of distinct CDR3 sequences; roughly 2.5% of them appeared once. The ten top clones hold about 2.4% of the sample.

Many counts were recorded for this clonotype. Its antigen is currently not known. Nothing much larger sits one base from this clone, and base qualities are not available. Unsorted PBMC libraries were generated from 2 million PBMCs stored in RNAlater at -80 °C until RNA extraction. Multiple sclerosis patients were enrolled in a US clinical protocol evaluating disease progression by magnetic resonance imaging. Peripheral blood was subjected to Ficoll-Hypaque density gradient centrifugation to isolate PBMCs, which were then cryopreserved in liquid nitrogen. Study-wide findings and limitations: No identical CDR3 amino acid sequences were shared among expanded clones across subjects, suggesting private TCR-beta repertoires in all groups. The MS cluster showed no association with clinical or MRI features, and the authors stated that larger cohorts are needed. In phylogenetic analysis, the repertoires of 18 of 34 MS patients grouped into a cluster of related CDR3 sequences, which suggests a possible signature at the repertoire level. TCR clonal expansion was greatest in HAM/TSP patients and smallest in MS patients, who ranked below even healthy controls.

Sequences were obtained from PBMCs. The receptor's source is a man aged 45 to 65 with multiple sclerosis.

The CDR3 reads CAISERAGENYGYTF. The DNA reads as follows: TGTGCCATCAGTGAGAGGGCAGGGGAGAACTATGGCTACACCTTC. This receptor chain uses TRBV10-3 and TRBJ1-2; matching of 6 bases hints at TRBD1 as the D gene. Taken from the germline V gene, the CDR1 and CDR2 loops are ENHRY and SYGVKD. The V and J ends are trimmed by 2 bases and 2 bases, leaving 12 bases between them. From the cysteine up to the phenylalanine, the CDR3 has a length of 15 residues. Just CDR3 DNA is preserved here, 45 bases in frame from base 1.